What follows are 18 T cell receptor beta chains derived from one specimen sequenced in a study of human T cells and chemical hapten exposure. Time point reported: patch test 3, about 24 weeks after DPC sensitization. Treatment: therapeutic diphenylcyclopropenone sensitization with weekly scalp DPC. MiXCR was run by TCRdb on the RACE reads, yielding one entry per CDR3 protein. In the table there are some 74,000 distinct CDR3 sequences, around 13% of which are singletons. The sequenced sample was whole blood, obtained in connection with sensitization to the hapten diphenylcyclopropenone (DPC). Source of these receptors: a woman aged 45-65 years with alopecia areata. Some clones in this sample may be carry-over from other donors' samples.

The chain carries TRBV7-2 and TRBJ2-7; the D is unclear. Germline V lookup: CDR1 SGHTA, CDR2 FQGNSA. Trimming left V 1 base short and J 5 bases short, with 3 bases between. The CDR3 is made up of 11 amino acids. CDR3 protein: CASSLVHEQYF. CDR3 nucleotides: TGTGCCAGCAGCTTAGTCCACGAGCAGTACTTC.

The V gene is TRBV11-2, the J gene TRBJ2-7; TRBD1 is a possible D gene (5 bases). V lost 5 bases, J lost 3 bases, and 8 bases lay in between. The CDR3 covers 12 residues. Germline V gene lookup returns CDR1 SGHAT and CDR2 FQNNGV. The CDR3: CASSHDSYEQYF. CDR3 nucleotides: TGTGCCAGCAGCCACGACAGCTACGAGCAGTACTTC. Filled out from reference TRBV11-2 and TRBJ2-7, the complete variable domain reads EAGVAQSPRYKIIEKRQSVAFWCNPISGHATLYWYQQILGQGPKLLIQFQNNGVVDDSQLPKDRFSAERLKGVDSTLKIQPAKLEDSAVYLCASSHDSYEQYFGPGTRLTVT.

This rearrangement joins TRBV29-1 to TRBJ2-2; D is perhaps TRBD1 (5 bases). Germline assignment: CDR1 SQVTM and CDR2 ANQGSEA. The V and J ends lost 5 bases and 1 base respectively, with 8 bases between them. This CDR3 contains 13 residues. CDR3 protein: CSVNRMNTGELFF. CDR3 sequence (DNA): TGCAGCGTTAACAGGATGAACACCGGGGAGCTGTTTTTT.

In this sample, this clonotype turned up a few times. V is TRBV28 and J is TRBJ2-6; D not resolved. In germline, CDR1 is MDHEN, CDR2 SYDVKM. This CDR3 has 13 residues. With 4 bases removed from V and 9 bases from J, the gap between germline ends came to 10 bases. CDR3 loop: CASSSPPGNVLTF. The CDR3 DNA reads TGTGCCAGCAGTTCCCCCCCTGGCAACGTCCTGACTTTC.

The chain is built from TRBV18 and TRBJ2-3; D gene uncertain. V was cut by 3 bases and J by 0 bases, with 10 bases left in between. Germline assignment: CDR1 KGHSH and CDR2 LQKENI. The length of the CDR3 is 15 residues. The DNA for the CDR3 is TGTGCCAGCTCACCGGTAGCAGAAAGCACAGATACGCAGTATTTT. Protein product: CASSPVAESTDTQYF.

This clonotype occurred many times. This chain links TRBV29-1 with TRBJ2-1, with 8 positions matching TRBD2. Germline V gene lookup returns CDR1 SQVTM and CDR2 ANQGSEA. V dropped 2 bases and J dropped 14; count of bases not matched to a gene: 5. The CDR3 length is 11 residues. The CDR3 loop reads CSVESGSRKFF. The CDR3 DNA reads as TGCAGCGTTGAAAGCGGGAGTCGAAAGTTCTTC.

This clonotype was seen at least ten times. This sequence joins TRBV12-3 or TRBV12-4 and TRBJ1-1; D is uncertain. This CDR3 spans 13 amino acids. The V end was cut by 5 bases, the J end by 1 base, with 8 bases between. The CDR3 DNA reads TGTGCCAGCAGTGTTACTGCGAACACTGAAGCTTTCTTT. It specifies CASSVTANTEAFF.

Concerning this clonotype: A much larger clone lies a single base off, so this may be a read error. The conserved phenylalanine or tryptophan is not found at the CDR3 terminus, so this likely reflects a read error. CDR3 DNA: TGCAGTGCTCCGCCGGGACAGGGGTCGGGCATTCAGTACTAC. Residues: CSAPPGQGSGIQYY. The rearrangement uses TRBV20-1 and TRBJ2-4; 10 bases map to TRBD1. Per germline, CDR1 DFQATT and CDR2 SNEGSKA (reference sequence). Trimming cost V 5 bases and J 9 bases; bases outside gene matches: 10. The CDR3 runs 14 residues.

The rearrangement joins TRBV5-1 to TRBJ2-1, with D possibly matching TRBD2 (6 bases). Germline values: CDR1 SGHRS, CDR2 YFSETQ. The V gene lost 4 bases and the J gene lost 7 bases, with 15 bases spanning the gap. This CDR3 spans 14 amino acids. CDR3 sequence reads: CASSGAGLGNEQFF. CDR3 nucleotide sequence: TGCGCCAGCAGCGGGGCGGGATTAGGGAATGAGCAGTTCTTC.

This clonotype was picked up a small number of times. The chain has TRBV18 and TRBJ2-7; TRBD2 agrees at 7 bases. This CDR3 is built from 14 residues. Germline CDR1 KGHSH, CDR2 LQKENI. With V trimmed by 3 bases and J by 3 bases, 5 bases remained unmatched. The DNA for the CDR3 is TGTGCCAGCTCACCCGGCGGGAGTCACTACGAGCAGTACTTC. Translating gives CASSPGGSHYEQYF.

This chain connects TRBV3-1 to TRBJ1-2; D unresolved. Trimming cost V 4 bases and J 4 bases, with 16 bases left between them. Per germline, CDR1 LGHDT and CDR2 YNNKEL (reference sequence). The CDR3 has 15 amino acids. Here the CDR3 reads CASSLSGLVAYGYTF. CDR3 DNA sequence: TGTGCCAGCAGCCTTTCGGGTTTGGTTGCCTATGGCTACACCTTC.

This clonotype has more than one count but fewer than ten. The chain joins TRBV20-1 to TRBJ2-1; 8 positions agree with TRBD2. The CDR3 is 15 amino acids. V dropped 5 bases and J dropped 0; count of bases not matched to a gene: 6. CDR1 is DFQATT, CDR2 SNEGSKA, per germline (reference sequence). The CDR3 loop reads CSAGGLADSYNEQFF. The DNA for the CDR3 is TGCAGTGCTGGAGGACTAGCCGACTCCTACAATGAGCAGTTCTTC.

This clonotype was counted at least ten times. This chain connects TRBV29-1 to TRBJ2-5; no clear D gene. Germline assignment: CDR1 SQVTM and CDR2 ANQGSEA. The CDR3 loop spans 13 amino acids. V lost 3 bases and J 3 bases, leaving 11 bases between the germline ends. For the CDR3, the DNA is TGCAGCGTTGATCATACGGCTGAAGAGACCCAGTACTTC. Encoded protein: CSVDHTAEETQYF. The full variable domain, its missing parts supplied by reference TRBV29-1 and TRBJ2-5, is SAVISQKPSRDICQRGTSLTIQCQVDSQVTMMFWYRQQPGQSLTLIATANQGSEATYESGFVIDKFPISRPNLTFSTLTVSNMSPEDSSIYLCSVDHTAEETQYFGPGTRLLVL.

This clonotype was seen repeatedly, ten times or more. The chain carries TRBV20-1 and TRBJ2-1, with 9 bases fitting TRBD2. Germline V gene data show CDR1 as DFQATT and CDR2 as SNEGSKA (reference sequence). The CDR3 is 14 amino acids. V shed 2 bases and J 4 bases; nucleotides not matched to a gene: 3. CDR3 in amino acids: CSARRLADYNEQFF. The CDR3 DNA follows: TGCAGTGCTAGAAGACTAGCGGATTACAATGAGCAGTTCTTC.

This clonotype was counted once. A single base separates this from a much larger clone, so it may be a read error. The rearrangement links TRBV29-1 to TRBJ1-1; no reliable D call. Germline V gene data show CDR1 as SQVTM and CDR2 as ANQGSEA. The CDR3 is 13 amino acids. With 1 base removed from V and 0 bases from J, the gap between germline ends came to 6 bases. The DNA for the CDR3 is TGCAGCGTTGAAGGCCTGATGAACACTGAAGCTTTCTTT. It yields the protein CSVEGLMNTEAFF.

The chain couples TRBV18 to TRBJ2-7, with D hard to call. The germline V gene has CDR1 KGHSH and CDR2 LQKENI. Trimming stripped 3 bases from V and 6 bases from J, with 21 bases between. The CDR3 spans 16 residues. CDR3 amino acids: CASSPQQAILRSEQYF. In nucleotides, the CDR3 is TGTGCCAGCTCACCGCAGCAAGCAATCCTGAGGTCCGAGCAGTACTTC.

This clonotype was picked up a small number of times. The rearrangement joins TRBV14 to TRBJ2-1; D gene ambiguous. Germline-derived CDR1 and CDR2 are SGHDN and FVKESK. V was shortened by 1 base and J by 4 bases, with 8 bases between the two germline ends. This CDR3 is built from 14 residues. The CDR3 is CASSQASQYNEQFF. The DNA of the CDR3 is TGTGCCAGCAGCCAAGCTTCACAGTACAATGAGCAGTTCTTC.

This clonotype appeared many times. J is TRBJ2-5 and V is TRBV5-1; 9 positions match TRBD1. Germline CDR1 is SGHRS and CDR2 is YFSETQ. Unmatched junction bases numbered 9, after V lost 4 bases and J lost 2 bases. The CDR3 contains 16 residues. DNA of the CDR3: TGCGCCAGCAGCATAATGACAGGGGGATCTCAAGAGACCCAGTACTTC. It encodes CASSIMTGGSQETQYF. Full variable domain (missing parts from reference TRBV5-1 and TRBJ2-5): KAGVTQTPRYLIKTRGQQVTLSCSPISGHRSVSWYQQTPGQGLQFLFEYFSETQRNKGNFPGRFSGRQFSNSRSEMNVSTLELGDSALYLCASSIMTGGSQETQYFGPGTRLLVL.